The 4 T cell receptor beta chains below come from one sample, sequenced in a study of radiation and T cells in renal cell carcinoma. Using immunoSEQ multiplex PCR, the repertoire was profiled, and TCRdb retains in-frame clones only, with some absent. The sample has about 91,000 clones, 82% seen once; the top ten hold around 6.7%. Time point described: baseline pretreatment blood. Treatment given: 15 Gy SBRT to primary tumor, nephrectomy 4 weeks later. Source: blood, taken from a patient whose treatment included radiotherapy and nephrectomy. These TCRs come from a man aged 60 to 75 with renal cell carcinoma.

V usage is TRBV6-5 and J usage is TRBJ2-2, with D perhaps TRBD2 (5 bases). Germline V CDR1 and CDR2: MNHEY, SVGAGI. CDR3 size: 13 residues. Trimming cost V 5 bases and J 7 bases, with 11 bases left between them. The CDR3 protein is CASSEDSDGELFF. The DNA for the CDR3 is TGTGCCAGCAGTGAGGACTCCGACGGGGAGCTGTTTTTT.

V and J are TRBV28 and TRBJ1-2; D perhaps matches TRBD1 (5 bases). Trimming removed 2 bases at V and 7 bases at J, with 8 bases between. The V gene's germline CDR1 is MDHEN and CDR2 SYDVKM. The CDR3 runs to 12 residues. The CDR3, as DNA: TGTGCCAGCAGTTTACCGGGACTTGGCTACACCTTC. This encodes CASSLPGLGYTF.

The CDR3 DNA is TGTGCCAGCTCTTTAGCCCCGGTGAACACCGGGGAGCTGTTTTTT. Protein: CASSLAPVNTGELFF. V is TRBV18 and J is TRBJ2-2; D is unclear. Trimming took off 6 bases at V and 1 base at J, with 12 bases between the two ends. The CDR3 is made up of 15 amino acids. CDR1 is KGHSH, CDR2 LQKENI, per germline.

Here the CDR3 reads CASSISRRSYEQYF. Here the CDR3 DNA reads TGTGCCAGTAGTATATCACGGCGCTCCTACGAGCAGTACTTC. The V gene is TRBV19, the J gene TRBJ2-7; D ambiguous. Germline V CDR1 and CDR2: LNHDA, SQIVND (reference sequence). This CDR3 has 14 amino acids. Between the trimmed V and J ends, which lost 2 bases and 0 bases, there was a span of 8 bases.